This TCR beta chain originates from a study of blood T cell repertoires in COVID-19. The wider study: The samples span acute and convalescent COVID-19 from the United States, Italy and Spain. T cells, B-cell-depleted T cells, or PBMCs provided the cDNA or gDNA that served as material.

Trimming took 5 bases from V and 6 from J; bases not matched to a gene: 5. The CDR3 is made up of 14 amino acids. Germline-derived CDR1 and CDR2 are SEHNR and FQNEAQ (reference sequence). In the original analysis: For nucleated cells, counts were estimated from reference gene primer amplification. Using immunoSEQ multiplex PCR, the repertoire was profiled, and TCRdb retains in-frame clones only, with some absent. The V and J calls and clone size are taken from that table; D and trimming were inferred from the DNA. The table lists more than 12,000 clones, more than 70% of them singletons. The receptor comes from a human donor in a cohort sampled during active COVID-19. Material: peripheral blood. The chain employs TRBV7-9 and TRBJ2-2, with 8 bases that match TRBD2. CDR3 residues: CASSPRTSSGELFF. The CDR3 nucleotides read TGTGCCAGCAGCCCGAGGACTAGCTCCGGGGAGCTGTTTTTT.